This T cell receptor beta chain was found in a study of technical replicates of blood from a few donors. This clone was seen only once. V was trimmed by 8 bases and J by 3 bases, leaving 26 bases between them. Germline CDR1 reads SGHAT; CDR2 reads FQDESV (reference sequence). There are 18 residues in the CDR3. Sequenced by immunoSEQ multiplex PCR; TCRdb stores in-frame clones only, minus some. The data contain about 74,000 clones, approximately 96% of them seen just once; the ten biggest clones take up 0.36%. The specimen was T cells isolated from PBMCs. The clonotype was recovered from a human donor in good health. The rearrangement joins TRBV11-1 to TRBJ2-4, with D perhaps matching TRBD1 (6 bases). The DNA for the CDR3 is TGTGCCAGCCAACAAGGAAACTACAGGGAGCCGGTCAAAAACATTCAGTACTTC. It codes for CASQQGNYREPVKNIQYF.